Each of the 24 T cell receptor beta chains below was sequenced from the same sample in a study of shared clonotypes between healthy human individuals. The assay was immunoSEQ multiplex PCR, and TCRdb's table has in-frame clones only and misses some. The repertoire holds approximately 470,000 clones, more than 75% seen once, with about 11% in the top ten. The specimen sequenced was PBMCs. The origin of the receptors is a woman aged 35 to 49 in good health. Some clones in this sample may be carry-over from other donors' samples.

This sequence joins TRBV14 and TRBJ1-1; no clear D. The germline V gene encodes CDR1 SGHDN and CDR2 FVKESK. Trimming removed 0 bases at V and 4 bases at J, with 6 bases between. The CDR3 contains 13 residues. The CDR3 DNA sequence: TGTGCCAGCAGCCAAGATCGGAGCACTGAAGCTTTCTTT. Translation gives CASSQDRSTEAFF.

CDR3 nucleotides: TGTGCCAGCAGCGAACCCGGGATTCCTATAACTAGCTCCTACGAGCAGTACTTC. Protein: CASSEPGIPITSSYEQYF. This chain connects TRBV13 to TRBJ2-7, with D possibly TRBD2 on 5 matching bases. The CDR3 spans 18 residues. Deletions cut 5 bases from V and 0 bases from J, with 23 bases between. Germline values: CDR1 PRHDT, CDR2 FYEKMQ (reference sequence).

The chain uses TRBV30 and TRBJ2-5, with D perhaps matching TRBD2 (5 bases). This CDR3 comprises 14 residues. The V end was cut by 2 bases, the J end by 4 bases, with 14 bases between. The germline CDR1 and CDR2 sequences are GTSNPN and SVGIG (reference sequence). The CDR3 nucleotides are TGTGCCTGGAGTTGGGTCCGGGCGGGAGAGACCCAGTACTTC. It yields the protein CAWSWVRAGETQYF. The variable domain in full, completed from reference TRBV30 and TRBJ2-5, reads SQTIHQWPATLVQPVGSPLSLECTVEGTSNPNLYWYRQAAGRGLQLLFYSVGIGQISSEVPQNLSASRPQDRQFILSSKKLLLSDSGFYLCAWSWVRAGETQYFGPGTRLLVL.

The chain joins TRBV5-1 to TRBJ2-3; D tentatively reads TRBD1 or TRBD2 (5 bases each). This CDR3 is built from 15 residues. Germline V gene data show CDR1 as SGHRS and CDR2 as YFSETQ. V dropped 6 bases and J dropped 5 bases, with 19 bases sitting between them. CDR3 in DNA: TGCGCCAGCATGCTCCGGGACCGGAATTTAGATACGCAGTATTTT. Translated: CASMLRDRNLDTQYF. The whole variable domain, remainder taken from reference TRBV5-1 and TRBJ2-3, is KAGVTQTPRYLIKTRGQQVTLSCSPISGHRSVSWYQQTPGQGLQFLFEYFSETQRNKGNFPGRFSGRQFSNSRSEMNVSTLELGDSALYLCASMLRDRNLDTQYFGPGTRLTVL.

The chain has TRBV19 and TRBJ1-1; a possible D gene is TRBD1 (5 bases). V was shortened by 0 bases and J by 0 bases, with 11 bases between the two germline ends. The germline V gene encodes CDR1 LNHDA and CDR2 SQIVND (reference sequence). There are 16 residues in the CDR3. The CDR3 region has the DNA TGTGCCAGTAGTATAGATCCGGGGGGGATGAACACTGAAGCTTTCTTT. Protein product: CASSIDPGGMNTEAFF.

The chain uses TRBV28 and TRBJ2-5, with unresolved D. The CDR3 has 13 residues. The germline V gene has CDR1 MDHEN and CDR2 SYDVKM. V shed 5 bases and J shed 2 bases, with 9 bases lying between them. CDR3 nucleotides: TGTGCCAGCAGTACCGCTTATCAAGAGACCCAGTACTTC. This codes for CASSTAYQETQYF. The entire variable domain, with the rest obtained from reference TRBV28 and TRBJ2-5, is as follows: DVKVTQSSRYLVKRTGEKVFLECVQDMDHENMFWYRQDPGLGLRLIYFSYDVKMKEKGDIPEGYSVSREKKERFSLILESASTNQTSMYLCASSTAYQETQYFGPGTRLLVL.

CDR3 loop: CASSDQRSVNEQFF. DNA of the CDR3: TGCGCCAGCAGTGATCAGCGTTCGGTCAATGAGCAGTTCTTC. V gene TRBV10-1 combines with J gene TRBJ2-1; D gene unclear. Per the germline V gene, CDR1 is WNHNN and CDR2 is SYGVQD (reference sequence). The V gene lost 3 bases and the J gene lost 6 bases, with 12 bases spanning the gap. This CDR3 spans 14 amino acids.

This sequence joins TRBV18 and TRBJ2-7; 8 nucleotides match TRBD2. The length of the CDR3 is 13 residues. CDR1 KGHSH and CDR2 LQKENI come from the germline V gene. Trimming took 6 bases from V and 4 from J; bases not matched to a gene: 5. CDR3 sequence reads: CASSLGLAYEQYF. DNA of the CDR3: TGTGCCAGCTCCCTCGGACTAGCTTACGAGCAGTACTTC.

The rearrangement links TRBV19 to TRBJ1-2; maybe TRBD1 (6 bases). CDR3 length: 15 residues. Per the germline V gene, CDR1 is LNHDA and CDR2 is SQIVND (reference sequence). V lost 0 bases and J 2 bases, leaving 10 bases between the germline ends. CDR3 nucleotide sequence: TGTGCCAGTAGTATAGACCCTCAGGGGAACTATGGCTACACCTTC. Translating it yields CASSIDPQGNYGYTF. Variable domain in full (rest from reference TRBV19 and TRBJ1-2): DGGITQSPKYLFRKEGQNVTLSCEQNLNHDAMYWYRQDPGQGLRLIYYSQIVNDFQKGDIAEGYSVSREKKESFPLTVTSAQKNPTAFYLCASSIDPQGNYGYTFGSGTRLTVV.

The chain couples TRBV5-1 to TRBJ1-2; a possible D gene is TRBD1 (6 bases). V gave up 9 bases and J gave up 1 base, with 16 bases separating them. The germline V gene encodes CDR1 SGHRS and CDR2 YFSETQ. The CDR3 is 14 residues long. The CDR3 DNA sequence: TGCGCCACTTATGAGGGGGGCTTTAACTATGGCTACACCTTC. As protein: CATYEGGFNYGYTF.

The rearrangement links TRBV19 to TRBJ1-5, with TRBD1 matching 7 bases. The CDR3 has 17 residues. Germline V lookup: CDR1 LNHDA, CDR2 SQIVND (reference sequence). V was clipped by 7 bases and J by 0 bases; unmatched bases: 12. This CDR3 is CASKNRQGASSNQPQHF. CDR3 DNA: TGTGCCAGTAAAAACCGACAGGGTGCCTCTAGCAATCAGCCCCAGCATTTT.

In this sample, this clone turned up a few times. The chain carries TRBV13 and TRBJ2-1, with a tentative D call TRBD1 (5 bases). Germline loops: CDR1 PRHDT, CDR2 FYEKMQ (reference sequence). V was cut by 6 bases and J by 0 bases, with 18 bases left in between. This CDR3 comprises 17 residues. CDR3 loop: CASRTRAGSGSYNEQFF. CDR3 sequence (DNA): TGTGCCAGCAGAACCAGGGCTGGATCTGGCTCCTACAATGAGCAGTTCTTC.

The V and J genes are TRBV7-9 and TRBJ2-5; a possible D gene is TRBD1 (5 bases). CDR3 length equals 16 residues. CDR1 is SEHNR, CDR2 FQNEAQ, per germline (reference sequence). The V gene lost 5 bases and the J gene lost 2 bases, with 18 bases spanning the gap. The CDR3 nucleotides read TGTGCCAGCAGCGAACGGTTGCAGGGCTGGCAAGAGACCCAGTACTTC. Encoded protein: CASSERLQGWQETQYF.

This chain connects TRBV7-9 to TRBJ1-5; D might be TRBD1 (6 bases). The CDR3 runs 15 residues. V shed 3 bases and J shed 0 bases, with 9 bases lying between them. Germline lookup yields CDR1 SEHNR and CDR2 FQNEAQ (reference sequence). CDR3 region: CASSFGTYSNQPQHF. The CDR3, as DNA: TGTGCCAGCAGCTTCGGGACATATAGCAATCAGCCCCAGCATTTT.

Only a few counts were recorded for this clone. J is TRBJ2-7 and V is TRBV10-3; D call uncertain. Germline loops: CDR1 ENHRY, CDR2 SYGVKD. Trimming stripped 2 bases from V and 2 bases from J, with 28 bases between. This CDR3 is 20 amino acids long. The CDR3: CAISETRGADLFHLAYEQYF. For the CDR3, the DNA is TGTGCCATCAGTGAGACCCGAGGCGCGGACCTATTCCACCTTGCCTACGAGCAGTACTTC.

Points on this clone: This CDR3 fails to terminate in the conserved phenylalanine or tryptophan, so it likely reflects a read error. This chain connects TRBV29-1 to TRBJ1-2; D gene ambiguous. This CDR3 spans 10 amino acids. V was cut by 8 bases and J by 6 bases, with 10 bases left in between. Germline V CDR1 and CDR2: SQVTM, ANQGSEA. In DNA, the CDR3 is TGCAGCTTGTCGAGGGATGGCTACACCTTA. Protein product: CSLSRDGYTL.

The chain joins TRBV18 to TRBJ2-7, with 9 bases lining up with TRBD1. The CDR3 sequence is 13 residues long. CDR1 is KGHSH, CDR2 LQKENI, per germline. The V and J ends lost 1 base and 5 bases, in that order; junction bases with no gene match: 0. The CDR3 DNA reads as TGTGCCAGCTCACCACGACAGGGGGACGAGCAGTACTTC. This gives the protein CASSPRQGDEQYF.

The V and J genes are TRBV5-6 and TRBJ2-1; the D gene is possibly TRBD2 (5 bases). Trimming removed 1 base at V and 5 bases at J, with 13 bases between. Germline V CDR1 and CDR2: SGHDT, YYEEEE. This CDR3 is 15 amino acids long. For the CDR3, the DNA is TGTGCCAGCAGCTTGATCCCTACGAGGGACAATGAGCAGTTCTTC. Its protein is CASSLIPTRDNEQFF.

This clone was observed a few times. CDR3 in amino acids: CASSQSSGGNNEQFF. The CDR3 bases are TGTGCCAGCAGCCAATCTAGCGGGGGGAACAATGAGCAGTTCTTC. This sequence joins TRBV7-2 and TRBJ2-1; 11 bases match TRBD2. After removal of 5 bases from V and 5 bases from J, the junction contained 5 bases not matched to a gene. CDR1 is SGHTA, CDR2 FQGNSA, per germline. This CDR3 has 15 amino acids.

A remark on this clone: The likely explanation is a read error, given a far larger clone one base away. The V and J genes are TRBV5-4 and TRBJ1-2; D gene uncertain. The germline V gene encodes CDR1 SGHNT and CDR2 YYREEE (reference sequence). CDR3 size: 14 residues. V was clipped by 1 base and J by 8 bases, with 15 bases between them. CDR3 sequence: CASSLQVGEYGYTF. Written as DNA, the CDR3 is TGTGCCAGCAGCTTGCAGGTTGGGGAATACGGCTACACCTTC. Filled out from reference TRBV5-4 and TRBJ1-2, the complete variable domain reads ETGVTQSPTHLIKTRGQQVTLRCSSQSGHNTVSWYQQALGQGPQFIFQYYREEENGRGNFPPRFSGLQFPNYSSELNVNALELDDSALYLCASSLQVGEYGYTFGSGTRLTVV.

This clone was counted only a few times. J is TRBJ1-2 and V is TRBV6-6, with D possibly matching TRBD1 (5 bases). V was shortened by 5 bases and J by 4 bases, with 8 bases between the two germline ends. CDR1 and CDR2 (germline): MNHNY, SVGAGI (reference sequence). The CDR3 has 12 residues. The CDR3 bases are TGTGCCAGCAGTCCCGACAGCTATGGCTACACCTTC. Translating gives CASSPDSYGYTF.

This chain uses TRBV6-1 with TRBJ2-5; 7 bases map to TRBD2. After removal of 3 bases from V and 2 bases from J, the junction contained 6 bases not matched to a gene. The CDR3 covers 15 residues. Germline assignment: CDR1 MNHNS and CDR2 SASEGT. CDR3 region: CASSELAAEQETQYF. CDR3 DNA sequence: TGTGCCAGCAGTGAGCTAGCGGCTGAACAAGAGACCCAGTACTTC.

This clone was counted between two and nine times. The rearrangement joins TRBV28 to TRBJ1-1; D gene uncertain. Trimming cost V 1 base and J 3 bases, with 12 bases left between them. Germline CDR1 and CDR2: MDHEN and SYDVKM. The CDR3 has 15 residues. The CDR3 protein is CASSLYGREDTEAFF. For the CDR3, the DNA is TGTGCCAGCAGTTTATACGGAAGAGAGGACACTGAAGCTTTCTTT. Full variable domain (remainder filled in from reference TRBV28 and TRBJ1-1): DVKVTQSSRYLVKRTGEKVFLECVQDMDHENMFWYRQDPGLGLRLIYFSYDVKMKEKGDIPEGYSVSREKKERFSLILESASTNQTSMYLCASSLYGREDTEAFFGQGTRLTVV.

With respect to this clone: Additional DNA sequences in this sample encode the identical CDR3. V usage is TRBV7-2 and J usage is TRBJ1-2; 7 bases map to TRBD1. V trimming: 3 bases; J trimming: 5 bases; junction bases outside the gene matches: 0. This CDR3 is built from 12 residues. Per the germline V gene, CDR1 is SGHTA and CDR2 is FQGNSA. The CDR3 DNA follows: TGTGCCAGCAGCTTGACAGGGTATGGCTACACCTTC. This translates into CASSLTGYGYTF.